The clone carrying this T cell receptor beta chain has only a few counts. Its antigen is unidentified. This record comes from a study of OX40 agonist ivuxolimab in advanced cancers. Study summary: Dose-escalation patients were diagnosed with hepatocellular carcinoma, melanoma, renal cell cancer or head and neck cancer. Eligibility rules accepted prior anti-PD-1, anti-PD-L1 or anti-CTLA-4 therapy, and 35% to 45% had some. Study findings and constraints: CD4+ and CD8+ blood T cells expanded clonally by week 6 at 0.1 to 3.0 mg/kg. Among patients with partial responses at 0.1-3.0 mg/kg, clonal expansion was among the lowest.

This CDR3 contains 11 residues. Germline assignment: CDR1 SQVTM and CDR2 ANQGSEA. The V gene lost 7 bases and the J gene lost 3 bases, with 7 bases spanning the gap. Assay used: immunoSEQ multiplex PCR; TCRdb lists only in-frame clones, some missing. The sample records more than 65,000 clones, roughly nine tenths being singletons. This TCR was recovered from an adult with an advanced solid tumor such as melanoma, head and neck, liver or kidney cancer. The chain uses TRBV29-1 and TRBJ2-1; D ambiguous. The specimen was CD4+ or CD8+ T cells sorted from blood, collected in a trial of the OX40 agonist ivuxolimab. The DNA for the CDR3 is TGCAGCGGTGACATCTACAATGAGCAGTTCTTC. Its translation: CSGDIYNEQFF.